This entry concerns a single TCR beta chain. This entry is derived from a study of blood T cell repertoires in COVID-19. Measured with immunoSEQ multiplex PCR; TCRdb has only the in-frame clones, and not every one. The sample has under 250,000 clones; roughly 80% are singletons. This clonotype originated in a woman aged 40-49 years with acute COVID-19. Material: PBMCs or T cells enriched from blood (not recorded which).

The CDR3 nucleotides read TGTGCCAGCCGCCCGGCTAGCGGGCCGGAAGAGACCCAGTACTTC. It is translated as CASRPASGPEETQYF. The chain links TRBV7-9 to TRBJ2-5; 8 bases align to TRBD2. With V trimmed by 8 bases and J by 3 bases, 11 bases remained unmatched. Germline V lookup: CDR1 SEHNR, CDR2 FQNEAQ (reference sequence). This CDR3 contains 15 residues. The entire variable domain, with the rest obtained from reference TRBV7-9 and TRBJ2-5, is as follows: DTGVSQNPRHKITKRGQNVTFRCDPISEHNRLYWYRQTLGQGPEFLTYFQNEAQLEKSRLLSDRFSAERPKGSFSTLEIQRTEQGDSAMYLCASRPASGPEETQYFGPGTRLLVL.